Given below is one TCR beta chain in context. Its antigen remains unknown. A much larger clonotype is one base distant, so this may be a read error. These data are taken from a study of T-cell reconstitution after alpha-beta-depleted transplantation in children. Findings and caveats of the study: Reportedly, only several hundred clones from non-depleted graft cells drove alpha-beta T-cell counts at about two months. After one year, T-cell counts and TCRbeta diversity mostly came from new T cells.

The CDR3 has 13 amino acids. CDR1 is MGHRA, CDR2 YSYEKL, per germline. The TCRbeta library incorporated unique molecular identifiers. A single record per CDR3 protein comes from TCRdb applying MiXCR to the PCR reads. The table has a few hundred thousand distinct CDR3 sequences, 7.5% to 9% seen once. The chain is built from TRBV4-1 and TRBJ2-1; D possibly corresponds to TRBD1 (6 bases). The J call is in doubt because the DNA end fits TRBJ2-7 better. The clonotype originates from a female patient aged 2-10 years who had a stem cell transplant for Fanconi anemia, so the T cells may come from the graft donor. Here the sequenced sample was peripheral blood, taken 360 days after TCRalphabeta/CD19-depleted stem cell transplant. The CDR3 region is CASSQNRDNEQYF. The CDR3 nucleotides read TGCGCCAGCAGCCAAAACCGGGACAATGAGCAGTACTTC.